A single sample is the source of the 32 T cell receptor beta chains below, sequenced in a study of CD8+CD57+ T cells in acquired aplastic anemia. Investigators profiled TCR beta VDJ and CDR3 from genomic DNA template. MiXCR, applied by TCRdb to the reads, yields one record per CDR3 protein. Of about 200,000 distinct CDR3 sequences in the sample, 30% to 40% were seen once. The sequenced sample was sorted CD4+, CD8+, or CD8+CD57+ T cells (not recorded which) from PBMCs. All receptors come from a human donor in good health, serving as a control.

This chain connects TRBV24-1 to TRBJ1-2; TRBD1 matches 10 bases. This CDR3 has 14 amino acids. The germline gives CDR1 KGHDR, CDR2 SFDVKD. V trimming: 7 bases; J trimming: 2 bases; junction bases outside the gene matches: 3. The CDR3 bases are TGTGCCACCAGGACAGGGGGCAAAAACTATGGCTACACCTTC. Its protein is CATRTGGKNYGYTF.

This clonotype was counted only a few times. The V and J genes are TRBV12-3 or TRBV12-4 and TRBJ1-3, with no clear D. The V end was cut by 5 bases, the J end by 4 bases, with 18 bases between. This CDR3 region has 16 residues. The CDR3 nucleotides read TGTGCCAGCAGTCCCACACGCTCCTCGCGGGGAAACACCATATATTTT. It specifies CASSPTRSSRGNTIYF.

Many counts were recorded for this clonotype. The chain couples TRBV20-1 to TRBJ2-3, with a weak D call TRBD2 (5 bases). The CDR3 runs to 12 residues. CDR1 and CDR2 from the germline V gene are DFQATT and SNEGSKA (reference sequence). The V and J ends lost 1 base and 4 bases respectively, with 6 bases between them. CDR3 sequence (DNA): TGCAGTGCTAGAGGAGGGTCAGATACGCAGTATTTT. Translating gives CSARGGSDTQYF.

This clonotype was seen more than once but under ten times. This chain links TRBV27 with TRBJ1-2, with D possibly being TRBD1 (5 bases). Trimming stripped 6 bases from V and 5 bases from J, with 16 bases between. The CDR3 totals 14 residues. In germline, CDR1 is MNHEY, CDR2 SMNVEV (reference sequence). The CDR3 sequence: CASRSTGPGYGYTF. The CDR3 DNA reads as TGTGCCAGCAGATCAACCGGGCCAGGGTATGGCTACACCTTC.

The table lists this clonotype with many counts. CDR3 DNA: TGTGCCAGCAGTTTAGCCACCCAGGGTATCTATGGCTACACCTTC. It is translated as CASSLATQGIYGYTF. V usage is TRBV12-3 or TRBV12-4 and J usage is TRBJ1-2, with D possibly matching TRBD1 (5 bases). The CDR3 sequence is 15 residues long. V was cut by 0 bases and J by 4 bases, with 12 bases left in between.

This clonotype was counted many times. This chain joins TRBV6-1 and TRBJ2-7, with TRBD1 identical over 7 bases. Trimming took 5 bases from V and 0 from J; bases not matched to a gene: 4. Per germline, CDR1 MNHNS and CDR2 SASEGT. The CDR3 extends over 14 amino acids. The CDR3, as DNA: TGTGCCAGCAGTAGAGGGACAGCCTCCTACGAGCAGTACTTC. It codes for CASSRGTASYEQYF.

V gene TRBV30 combines with J gene TRBJ2-1; D unclear. Germline CDR1 reads GTSNPN; CDR2 reads SVGIG (reference sequence). Trimming shortened V by 3 bases and J by 7 bases, and 7 bases separated the two germline ends. The CDR3 is made up of 11 amino acids. The DNA for the CDR3 is TGTGCCTGGAGCGCTCTGAATGAGCAGTTCTTC. This codes for CAWSALNEQFF.

This clonotype was counted at least ten times. The chain uses TRBV20-1 and TRBJ2-1; TRBD2 matches at 8 bases. This CDR3 region has 13 residues. Germline assignment: CDR1 DFQATT and CDR2 SNEGSKA (reference sequence). V dropped 5 bases and J dropped 5; count of bases not matched to a gene: 5. The CDR3 here is CSAWTSLHNEQFF. CDR3 nucleotides: TGCAGTGCTTGGACTAGCCTACACAATGAGCAGTTCTTC.

This clonotype was counted many times. The chain links TRBV7-8 to TRBJ2-1; D may be TRBD2 (5 bases). Between the trimmed V and J ends, which lost 6 bases and 8 bases, there was a span of 23 bases. This CDR3 comprises 16 residues. CDR1 and CDR2 (germline): SGHVS, FQNEAQ. CDR3 DNA sequence: TGTGCCAGCAGACCAAGCACTCGGGGTCCAGGAGATGAGCAGTTCTTC. This codes for CASRPSTRGPGDEQFF.

A single count supports this clonotype. The junction shows a germline mismatch at one end, possibly a read error. CDR3 sequence reads: CASSYEAPLRGYGCTF. For the CDR3, the DNA is TGTGCCAGCAGTTACGAGGCCCCCCTTCGGGGCTATGGCTGCACCTTC. The chain uses TRBV6-5 and TRBJ1-2; possibly TRBD1 for D (5 bases). The CDR3 is 16 residues long. In germline, CDR1 is MNHEY, CDR2 SVGAGI.

This clonotype was seen a handful of times. V usage is TRBV5-1 and J usage is TRBJ1-4, with D uncertain. The CDR3 covers 15 residues. V was shortened by 0 bases and J by 0 bases, with 6 bases between the two germline ends. Germline CDR1 SGHRS, CDR2 YFSETQ. Here the CDR3 DNA reads TGCGCCAGCAGCTTGGTTCCTGCAACTAATGAAAAACTGTTTTTT. Its translation is CASSLVPATNEKLFF.

V usage is TRBV2 and J usage is TRBJ2-3; D is perhaps TRBD1 (5 bases). The CDR3 runs to 13 residues. Germline CDR1 is SNHLY and CDR2 is FYNNEI. The ends were cut back, 8 bases at V and 2 bases at J, with 11 bases in the middle. CDR3 in amino acids: CASSDIDTDTQYF. Here the CDR3 DNA reads TGTGCCAGCTCGGACATCGACACAGATACGCAGTATTTT. The whole variable domain, filled in from reference TRBV2 and TRBJ2-3, reads EPEVTQTPSHQVTQMGQEVILRCVPISNHLYFYWYRQILGQKVEFLVSFYNNEISEKSEIFDDQFSVERPDGSNFTLKIRSTKLEDSAMYFCASSDIDTDTQYFGPGTRLTVL.

This clonotype was seen a few times. The CDR3 loop reads CASGWPAGPIQYF. The CDR3, as DNA: TGTGCCAGCGGCTGGCCTGCAGGACCCATTCAGTACTTC. The chain joins TRBV3-1 to TRBJ2-4, with D uncertain. Trimming left V 8 bases short and J 9 bases short, with 17 bases between. There are 13 residues in the CDR3. Germline loops: CDR1 LGHDT, CDR2 YNNKEL (reference sequence). Filled out from reference TRBV3-1 and TRBJ2-4, the complete variable domain reads DTAVSQTPKYLVTQMGNDKSIKCEQNLGHDTMYWYKQDSKKFLKIMFSYNNKELIINETVPNRFSPKSPDKAHLNLHINSLELGDSAVYFCASGWPAGPIQYFGAGTRLSVL.

There are many counts of this clonotype. This rearrangement joins TRBV5-5 to TRBJ1-1, with a possible D match to TRBD1 (5 bases). V gave up 4 bases and J gave up 7 bases, with 17 bases separating them. The CDR3 contains 14 residues. The V gene's germline CDR1 is SGHKS and CDR2 YYEKEE (reference sequence). CDR3 DNA: TGTGCCAGCAGCGTTCTTAACCAGGGCGGTGAAGCTTTCTTT. This codes for CASSVLNQGGEAFF.

On this clonotype: Given a much more abundant clone one base away, this may be a read error. DNA of the CDR3: TGTGCCAGCAGCTTATCAGGGGGCGCCGATACGCTGTATTTT. Translating it yields CASSLSGGADTLYF. This chain joins TRBV7-9 and TRBJ2-3; 8 nucleotides line up with TRBD1. Germline CDR1 reads SEHNR; CDR2 reads FQNEAQ (reference sequence). This CDR3 is built from 14 residues.

In its sample, this clonotype was seen many times. The chain links TRBV7-3 to TRBJ2-5, with 11 bases matching TRBD2. Germline trimming cut 6 bases from V and 3 bases from J; bases unmatched to any gene: 6. CDR3 size: 15 residues. Germline V gene sequence: CDR1 SGHTA, CDR2 FQGTGA. The CDR3 DNA follows: TGTGCCAGCAGTAGCGGGAGGGCGCTGAAAGAGACCCAGTACTTC. This codes for CASSSGRALKETQYF.

The table lists this clonotype with many counts. V is TRBV12-3 or TRBV12-4 and J is TRBJ2-3; 9 bases match TRBD2. This CDR3 has 13 residues. The trim removed 8 bases at V and 8 bases at J, leaving 8 bases unmatched. The CDR3 bases are TGTGCCAGCGCCGGGACTAGCTTAGGTACGCAGTATTTT. This sequence encodes CASAGTSLGTQYF.

Turning to this clonotype: A much bigger clone sits one base away, suggesting this may be a read error. The chain has TRBV9 and TRBJ1-1, with a possible D match to TRBD1 (5 bases). The length of the CDR3 is 14 residues. Germline lookup yields CDR1 SGDLS and CDR2 YYNGEE. The CDR3 loop reads CANSVDSWDAEAFF. The CDR3, as DNA: TGTGCCAACAGCGTAGATTCGTGGGACGCTGAAGCTTTCTTT.

This clonotype was seen many times. V usage is TRBV4-2 and J usage is TRBJ1-5, with D uncertain. The CDR3 totals 15 residues. Per the germline V gene, CDR1 is LGHNA and CDR2 is YNFKEQ. Trimming removed 0 bases from V and 5 bases from J, with 11 bases in between. CDR3 sequence: CASSQDLLRDQPQHF. Here the CDR3 DNA reads TGTGCCAGCAGCCAAGATCTTCTTAGAGATCAGCCCCAGCATTTT.

This clonotype has ten or more counts. The rearrangement links TRBV20-1 to TRBJ1-3, with D hard to call. The CDR3 loop spans 14 amino acids. V dropped 3 bases and J dropped 8 bases, with 17 bases sitting between them. In germline, CDR1 is DFQATT, CDR2 SNEGSKA (reference sequence). The DNA of the CDR3 is TGCAGTGCTAGTGGTGTCACAGTTTCAGACACCATATATTTT. Amino acids: CSASGVTVSDTIYF.

This clonotype was recorded a few times. The chain employs TRBV9 and TRBJ2-1; 8 bases match TRBD2. With 4 bases clipped from V and 4 bases from J, the junction kept 10 bases outside the gene matches. Germline CDR1 and CDR2: SGDLS and YYNGEE. The CDR3 extends over 16 amino acids. In DNA, the CDR3 is TGTGCCAGCAGCCCGTTGGTAGCGGGGAGATACAATGAGCAGTTCTTC. It codes for CASSPLVAGRYNEQFF.

The genes are TRBV11-1 and TRBJ2-1, with 16 nucleotides matching TRBD2. V shed 5 bases and J 7 bases; nucleotides not matched to a gene: 5. This CDR3 has 16 residues. The germline V gene has CDR1 SGHAT and CDR2 FQDESV (reference sequence). CDR3 amino acids: CASSRGGLAGGNEQFF. The CDR3 DNA is TGTGCCAGCAGCCGAGGGGGACTAGCGGGAGGGAATGAGCAGTTCTTC.

This clonotype was counted a few times. This chain uses TRBV10-1 with TRBJ1-5, with D possibly matching TRBD1 (6 bases). CDR1 is WNHNN, CDR2 SYGVQD, per germline (reference sequence). The CDR3 is 16 amino acids. Trimming stripped 10 bases from V and 4 bases from J, with 23 bases between. CDR3 DNA: TGCGCCACTTACTACTCCGCAGGGGAGCTTAATCAGCCCCAGCATTTT. Translating it yields CATYYSAGELNQPQHF.

This clonotype came up many times. The CDR3 bases are TGCAGCGTTGAACCGGCCGGGCTCGGTGGCTACACCTTC. Protein product: CSVEPAGLGGYTF. V gene TRBV29-1 combines with J gene TRBJ1-2, with unresolved D. V was cut by 2 bases and J by 7 bases, with 14 bases left in between. Germline CDR1 SQVTM, CDR2 ANQGSEA. The CDR3 has 13 residues.

This clonotype has at least ten counts. The rearrangement joins TRBV2 to TRBJ1-2; 7 nucleotides agree with TRBD1. With 3 bases clipped from V and 8 bases from J, the junction kept 3 bases outside the gene matches. CDR3 length: 12 residues. In germline, CDR1 is SNHLY, CDR2 FYNNEI. The CDR3 region has the DNA TGTGCCAGCAGTGAGCAGGGGGAAGGCTACACCTTC. Its protein is CASSEQGEGYTF.

This clonotype was observed many times. The CDR3 spells CASRTKGQGAGYTF. The CDR3 DNA reads as TGCGCCAGCAGGACGAAAGGACAGGGGGCAGGCTACACCTTC. The rearrangement uses TRBV5-1 and TRBJ1-2; 11 bases map to TRBD1. Trimming took 5 bases from V and 8 from J; bases not matched to a gene: 8. Germline assignment: CDR1 SGHRS and CDR2 YFSETQ. The CDR3 totals 14 residues.

This clonotype has at least ten counts. The V and J genes are TRBV5-1 and TRBJ2-3, with D maybe TRBD1 (5 bases). V was trimmed by 0 bases and J by 3 bases, leaving 11 bases between them. Germline assignment: CDR1 SGHRS and CDR2 YFSETQ. The CDR3 runs to 15 residues. The CDR3 sequence is CASSLGGQPTDTQYF. CDR3 bases: TGCGCCAGCAGCTTGGGAGGACAACCTACAGATACGCAGTATTTT.

This clonotype was seen repeatedly, ten times or more. The chain carries TRBV9 and TRBJ1-3, with 8 bases that match TRBD1. The CDR3 consists of 14 residues. Germline lookup yields CDR1 SGDLS and CDR2 YYNGEE. V shed 6 bases, J shed 4 bases, and the junction held 6 bases outside the gene matches. For the CDR3, the DNA is TGTGCCAGCACAGGGGGCGCGTCAGGAAACACCATATATTTT. It yields the protein CASTGGASGNTIYF.

This sequence joins TRBV10-3 and TRBJ2-3; tentatively, D is TRBD1 (6 bases). The CDR3 spans 13 residues. CDR1 is ENHRY, CDR2 SYGVKD, per germline. Trimming took off 10 bases at V and 5 bases at J, with 16 bases between the two ends. The chain's CDR3 is CATHRESVDTQYF. CDR3 in DNA: TGTGCCACTCACAGGGAAAGCGTAGATACGCAGTATTTT.

This clonotype has more than one count but fewer than ten. The J gene is TRBJ2-5, the V gene TRBV5-4; D assignment may be TRBD1 or TRBD2 (5 bases each). Trimming took 5 bases from V and 2 from J, leaving 16 bases between them. Germline CDR1 and CDR2: SGHNT and YYREEE (reference sequence). The CDR3 is 15 amino acids. The CDR3 reads CASRRAGTLQETQYF. In DNA form, the CDR3 reads TGTGCCAGCAGACGAGCCGGGACGCTACAAGAGACCCAGTACTTC.

This chain uses TRBV24-1 with TRBJ2-1; D is unresolved. CDR1 KGHDR and CDR2 SFDVKD come from the germline V gene. The V gene lost 5 bases and the J gene lost 7 bases, with 5 bases spanning the gap. CDR3 size: 11 residues. CDR3 DNA sequence: TGTGCCACCAGTGTTCGAAATGAGCAGTTCTTC. This translates into CATSVRNEQFF.

This clonotype appeared many times. The chain recombines TRBV2 with TRBJ2-5, with 9 nucleotides matching TRBD1. From germline, CDR1 is SNHLY and CDR2 FYNNEI. The CDR3 totals 19 residues. Losses at the gene ends were 5 bases for V and 3 bases for J; bases not matched to a gene: 19. The CDR3 nucleotides are TGTGCCAGCAGTACTCAACACCTCCTCCGGGACAGGGATAAAGAGACCCAGTACTTC. This encodes CASSTQHLLRDRDKETQYF.